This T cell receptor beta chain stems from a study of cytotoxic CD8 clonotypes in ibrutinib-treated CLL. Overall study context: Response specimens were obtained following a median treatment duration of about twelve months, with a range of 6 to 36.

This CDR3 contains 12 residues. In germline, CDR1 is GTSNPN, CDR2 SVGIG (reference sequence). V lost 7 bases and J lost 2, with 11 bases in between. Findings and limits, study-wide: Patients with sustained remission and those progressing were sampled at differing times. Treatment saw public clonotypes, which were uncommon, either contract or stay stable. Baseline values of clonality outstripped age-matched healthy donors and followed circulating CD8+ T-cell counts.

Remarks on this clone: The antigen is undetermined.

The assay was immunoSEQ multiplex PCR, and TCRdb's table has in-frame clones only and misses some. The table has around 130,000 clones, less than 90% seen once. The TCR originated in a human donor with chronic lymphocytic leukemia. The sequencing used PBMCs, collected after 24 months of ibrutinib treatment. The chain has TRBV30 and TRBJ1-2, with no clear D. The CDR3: CAFAGSNYGYTF. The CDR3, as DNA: TGTGCCTTTGCCGGGTCCAACTATGGCTACACCTTC. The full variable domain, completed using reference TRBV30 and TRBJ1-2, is SQTIHQWPATLVQPVGSPLSLECTVEGTSNPNLYWYRQAAGRGLQLLFYSVGIGQISSEVPQNLSASRPQDRQFILSSKKLLLSDSGFYLCAFAGSNYGYTFGSGTRLTVV.